The rows below give T cell receptor beta chains drawn from one sample of a study of blood T cell repertoires in COVID-19. Repertoires were generated with immunoSEQ multiplex PCR, while TCRdb's copy carries only in-frame clones and drops some. The sample comprises 150,000 to 160,000 clones, about 89% of which are singletons, and 0.55% rests with the top ten. The sequencing sample was made of peripheral blood. The receptor source for this set is a man aged 50 to 59 with acute or convalescent COVID-19. Each CDR3 is given without its conserved first and last residue. For some rows the clone size is stated as once, few or many, or as a class when expanded; others skip it.

V	size	CDR3
TRBV4-1	.	ASSQGGVPYEQY
TRBV5-4	.	ASSPGSSGNTIY
TRBV29-1	.	SVRQGGETQY
TRBV28	.	ASSPRDTIDTQY
TRBV14	.	ASSLSSGANVLT
TRBV10-3	.	AISGGVSYEQY
TRBV9	.	AGRTGVNTGELF
TRBV27	.	ASSFLGQGNIQY
TRBV12-3/TRBV12-4	.	ASSYGTGSIS
TRBV7-9	.	ASSPSGGGYNEQF
TRBV6-2/TRBV6-3	.	ASSQAGTSGQETQY
TRBV7-8	.	ASRREGQGDWRNTIY
TRBV24-1	.	ATSESGAVYT
TRBV4-2	.	ASSQAAGGIYNEQF
TRBV28	.	ASGQNYGYT
TRBV11-2	.	ASSLGLAVYNEQF
TRBV7-3	.	ASSPQGGMDYGYT
TRBV5-1	.	ASSRGQGAGETQY
TRBV7-2	.	ASGTGGYTSNQPQH
TRBV15	.	ATSRDRGRVNTIY
TRBV10-3	.	AISVTGSTDTQY
TRBV12-5	few	ASGSGQGRPNEAF
TRBV6-6	once	ASTLGGAKNIQY
TRBV29-1	.	SAARDTLSTDTQY
TRBV28	.	ASTPAGQGYEQY
TRBV3-1/TRBV3-2	.	ASSPGLRPQY
TRBV11-2	.	ASRGPGQAVTRNTGELF
TRBV10-3	.	ATEPGHQNSPLH
TRBV11-2	.	ASSHLGGTQY
TRBV6-5	once	ASSRDWGENEQF
TRBV11-2	.	ASSSGLAGVTDTQY
TRBV7-2	.	ASSLMTSARDTQY
TRBV10-1	.	ASSESRLAGRIY
TRBV6-6	.	ASSYGPNQPQH
TRBV19	.	ASSVDGQFSYNEQF
TRBV19	.	ASSPRTGNSYNEQF
TRBV3-1/TRBV3-2	.	ASSQASGTYEQY
TRBV7-9	.	ASTNEEGYNSPLH
TRBV15	.	ATSKQGITNEKLF
TRBV28	.	ASKSGTGDYGYT
TRBV4-1	.	ASSQDRLAGAFSSSYEQY
TRBV5-1	.	ASSPLPGTGGARNTEAF